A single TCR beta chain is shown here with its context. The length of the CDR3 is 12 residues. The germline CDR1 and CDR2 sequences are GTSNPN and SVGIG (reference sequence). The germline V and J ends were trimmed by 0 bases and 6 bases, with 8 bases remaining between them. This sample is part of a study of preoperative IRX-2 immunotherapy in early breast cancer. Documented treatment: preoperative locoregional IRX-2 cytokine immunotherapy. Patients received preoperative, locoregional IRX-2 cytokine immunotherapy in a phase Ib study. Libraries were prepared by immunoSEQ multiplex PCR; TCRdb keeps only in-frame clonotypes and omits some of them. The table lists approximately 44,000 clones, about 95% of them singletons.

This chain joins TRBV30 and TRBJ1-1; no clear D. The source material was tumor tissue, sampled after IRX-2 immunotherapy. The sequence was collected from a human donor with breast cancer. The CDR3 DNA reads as TGTGCCTGGAGTGTACCCCTTGCTGAAGCTTTCTTT. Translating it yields CAWSVPLAEAFF. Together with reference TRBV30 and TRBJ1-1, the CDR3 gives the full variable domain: SQTIHQWPATLVQPVGSPLSLECTVEGTSNPNLYWYRQAAGRGLQLLFYSVGIGQISSEVPQNLSASRPQDRQFILSSKKLLLSDSGFYLCAWSVPLAEAFFGQGTRLTVV.